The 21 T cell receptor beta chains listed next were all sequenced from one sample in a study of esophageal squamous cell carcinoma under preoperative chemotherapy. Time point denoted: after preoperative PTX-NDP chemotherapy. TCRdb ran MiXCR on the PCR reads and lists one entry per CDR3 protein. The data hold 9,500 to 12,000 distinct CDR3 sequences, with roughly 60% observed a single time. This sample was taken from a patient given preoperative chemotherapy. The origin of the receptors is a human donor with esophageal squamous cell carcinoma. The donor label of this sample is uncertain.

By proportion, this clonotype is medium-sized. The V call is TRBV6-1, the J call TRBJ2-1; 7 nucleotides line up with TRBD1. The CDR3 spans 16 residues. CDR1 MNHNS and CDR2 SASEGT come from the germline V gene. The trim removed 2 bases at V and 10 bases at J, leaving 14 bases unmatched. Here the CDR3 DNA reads TGTGCCAGCAGTGAATTGCCAGGGGGAAGTCCGAGAGAGCAGTTCTTC. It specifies CASSELPGGSPREQFF.

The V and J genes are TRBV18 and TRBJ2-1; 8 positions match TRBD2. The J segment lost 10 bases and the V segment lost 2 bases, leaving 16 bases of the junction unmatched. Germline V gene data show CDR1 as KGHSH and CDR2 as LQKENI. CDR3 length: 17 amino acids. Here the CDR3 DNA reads TGTGCCAGCTCACCAATGATCGACGGGAGGGCCGTAGGGGAGCAGTTCTTC. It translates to CASSPMIDGRAVGEQFF.

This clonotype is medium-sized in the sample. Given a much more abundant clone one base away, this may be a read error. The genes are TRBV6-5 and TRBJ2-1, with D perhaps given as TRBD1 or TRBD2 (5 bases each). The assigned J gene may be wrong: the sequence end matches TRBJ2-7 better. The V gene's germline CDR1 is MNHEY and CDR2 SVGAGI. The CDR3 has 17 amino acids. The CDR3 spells CASSWVTRGPAYNEQYF. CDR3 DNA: TGTGCCAGCAGTTGGGTGACACGGGGCCCCGCTTACAATGAGCAGTACTTC.

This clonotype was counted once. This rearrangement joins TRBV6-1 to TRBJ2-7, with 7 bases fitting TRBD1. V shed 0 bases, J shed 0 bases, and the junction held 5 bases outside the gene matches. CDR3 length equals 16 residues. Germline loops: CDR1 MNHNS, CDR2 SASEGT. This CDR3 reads CASSEASWDSSYEQYF. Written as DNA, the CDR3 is TGTGCCAGCAGTGAAGCGTCATGGGACAGCTCCTACGAGCAGTACTTC.

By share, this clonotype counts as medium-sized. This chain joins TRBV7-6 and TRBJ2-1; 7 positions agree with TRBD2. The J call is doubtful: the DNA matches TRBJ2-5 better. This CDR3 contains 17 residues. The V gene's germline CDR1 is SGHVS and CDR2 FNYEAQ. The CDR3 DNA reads TGTGCCAGCAGCCCGAGCGGGGCGAGTCTCTCCGGGGAGACCCAGTACTTC. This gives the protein CASSPSGASLSGETQYF.

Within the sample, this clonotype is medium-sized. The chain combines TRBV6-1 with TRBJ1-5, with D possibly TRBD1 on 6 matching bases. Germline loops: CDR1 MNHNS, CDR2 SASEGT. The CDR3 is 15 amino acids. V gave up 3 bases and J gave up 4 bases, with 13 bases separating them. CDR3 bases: TGTGCCAGCAGTGAGACAGGTAGGACAAATCAGCCCCAGCATTTT. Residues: CASSETGRTNQPQHF.

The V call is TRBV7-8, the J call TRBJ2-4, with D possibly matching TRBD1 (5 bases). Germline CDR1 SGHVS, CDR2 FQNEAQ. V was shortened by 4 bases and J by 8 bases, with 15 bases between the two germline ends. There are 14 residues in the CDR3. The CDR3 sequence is CASSSQGTGDIQYF. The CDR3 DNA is TGTGCCAGCAGCTCGCAGGGTACAGGAGACATTCAGTACTTC.

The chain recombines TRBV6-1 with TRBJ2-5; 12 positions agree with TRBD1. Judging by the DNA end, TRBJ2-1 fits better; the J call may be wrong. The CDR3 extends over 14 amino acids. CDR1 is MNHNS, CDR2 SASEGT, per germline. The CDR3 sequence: CASTTGTGGVEQFF. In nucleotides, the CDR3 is TGTGCCAGCACCACCGGGACAGGGGGCGTTGAGCAGTTCTTC.

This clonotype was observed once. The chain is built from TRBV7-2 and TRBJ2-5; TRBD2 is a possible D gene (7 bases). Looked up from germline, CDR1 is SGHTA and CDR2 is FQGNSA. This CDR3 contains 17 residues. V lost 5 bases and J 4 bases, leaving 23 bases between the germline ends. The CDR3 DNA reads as TGTGCCAGCAGCGCGGGGGCCGGGGGCTGGGGGCCAGAGACCCAGTACTTC. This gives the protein CASSAGAGGWGPETQYF.

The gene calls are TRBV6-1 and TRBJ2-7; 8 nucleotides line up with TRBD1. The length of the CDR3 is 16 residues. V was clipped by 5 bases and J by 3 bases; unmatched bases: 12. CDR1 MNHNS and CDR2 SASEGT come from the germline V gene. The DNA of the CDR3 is TGTGCCAGCAGTCCTTACGGACAGGGAAGGCTCTACGAGCAGTACTTC. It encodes CASSPYGQGRLYEQYF.

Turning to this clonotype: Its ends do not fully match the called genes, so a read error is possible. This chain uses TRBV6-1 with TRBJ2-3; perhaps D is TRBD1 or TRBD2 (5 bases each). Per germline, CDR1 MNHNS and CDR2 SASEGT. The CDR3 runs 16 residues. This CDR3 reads CASSELWGRDKNTQYF. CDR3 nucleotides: TGTGCCAGCAGTGAATTGTGGGGGAGAGACAAAAACACGCAGTATTTC.

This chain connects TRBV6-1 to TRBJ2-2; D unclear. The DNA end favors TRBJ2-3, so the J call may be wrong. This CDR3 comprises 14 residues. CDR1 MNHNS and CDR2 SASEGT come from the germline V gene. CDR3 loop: CASSLGVNTEEQYF. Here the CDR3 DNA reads TGTGCCAGCAGCCTGGGTGTGAACACCGAGGAGCAGTATTTT.

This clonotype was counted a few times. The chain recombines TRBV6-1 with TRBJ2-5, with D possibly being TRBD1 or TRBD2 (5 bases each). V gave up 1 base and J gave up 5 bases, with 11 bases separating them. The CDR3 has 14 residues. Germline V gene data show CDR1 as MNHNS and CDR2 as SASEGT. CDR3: CASSEGGTLETQYF. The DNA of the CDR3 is TGTGCCAGCAGTGAAGGTGGGACCCTGGAGACCCAGTACTTC.

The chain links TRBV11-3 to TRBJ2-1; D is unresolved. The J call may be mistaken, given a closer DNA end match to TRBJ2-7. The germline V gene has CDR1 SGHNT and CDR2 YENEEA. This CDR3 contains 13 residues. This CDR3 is CASRALATDEQYF. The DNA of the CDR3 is TGTGCCAGCAGGGCTCTCGCCACAGATGAGCAGTACTTC.

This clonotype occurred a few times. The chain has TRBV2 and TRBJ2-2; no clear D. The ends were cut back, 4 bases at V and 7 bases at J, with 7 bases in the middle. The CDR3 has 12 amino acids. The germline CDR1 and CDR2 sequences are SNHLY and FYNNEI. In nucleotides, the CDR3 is TGTGCCAGCAGTGGGTATTTCGGGGAGCTGTTTTTT. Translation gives CASSGYFGELFF.

The CDR3 loop is CASSQGVNTDTQFF. CDR3 bases: TGTGCCAGCAGCCAGGGTGTGAACACAGATACGCAGTTTTTT. This chain connects TRBV6-1 to TRBJ2-2, with D maybe TRBD1 (5 bases). Germline V gives CDR1 MNHNS, CDR2 SASEGT. Trimming took 6 bases from V and 16 from J, leaving 24 bases between them. The CDR3 is 14 residues long.

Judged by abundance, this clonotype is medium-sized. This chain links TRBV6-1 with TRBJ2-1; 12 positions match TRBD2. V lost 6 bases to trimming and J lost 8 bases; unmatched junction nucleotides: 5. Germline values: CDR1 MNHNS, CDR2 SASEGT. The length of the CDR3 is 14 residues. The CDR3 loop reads CASSTSGGSYEQFF. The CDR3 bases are TGTGCCAGCAGCACTAGCGGGGGGTCCTATGAGCAGTTCTTC.

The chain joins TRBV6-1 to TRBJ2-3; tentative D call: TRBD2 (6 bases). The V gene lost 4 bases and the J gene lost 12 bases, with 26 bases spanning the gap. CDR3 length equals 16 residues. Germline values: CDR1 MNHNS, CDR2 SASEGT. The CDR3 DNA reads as TGTGCCAGCAGTGTATTGGGGGGATGCGCCACAGACACTCAGTATTTT. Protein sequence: CASSVLGGCATDTQYF.

The CDR3 here is CASSLKTSYNEQFF. The CDR3 bases are TGTGCCAGCAGTTTAAAGACTAGCTACAATGAGCAGTTCTTC. This sequence joins TRBV6-5 and TRBJ2-1; possibly TRBD2 for D (6 bases). Between the trimmed V and J ends, which lost 4 bases and 3 bases, there was a span of 10 bases. CDR1 and CDR2 from the germline V gene are MNHEY and SVGAGI. The CDR3 length is 14 residues.

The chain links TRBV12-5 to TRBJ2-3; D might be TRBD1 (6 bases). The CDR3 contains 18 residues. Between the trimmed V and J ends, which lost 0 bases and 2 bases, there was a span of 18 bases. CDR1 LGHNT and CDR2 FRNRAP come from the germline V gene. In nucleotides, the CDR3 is TGTGCTAGTGGTTTGGTACCGTCAGGGGTTCCCGCCACAGATACGCAGTATTTT. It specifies CASGLVPSGVPATDTQYF. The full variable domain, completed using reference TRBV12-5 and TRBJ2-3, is DARVTQTPRHKVTEMGQEVTMRCQPILGHNTVFWYRQTMMQGLELLAYFRNRAPLDDSGMPKDRFSAEMPDATLATLKIQPSEPRDSAVYFCASGLVPSGVPATDTQYFGPGTRLTVL.

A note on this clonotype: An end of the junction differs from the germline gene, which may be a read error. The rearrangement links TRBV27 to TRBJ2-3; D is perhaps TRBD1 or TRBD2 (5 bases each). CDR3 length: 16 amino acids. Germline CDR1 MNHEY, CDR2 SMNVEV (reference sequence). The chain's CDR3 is CASSLSGRRGTDTQYF. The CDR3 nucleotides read TGTGCCAGCAGCTTATCCGGGCGACGGGGCACAGACACTCAGTACTTT.